This T cell receptor beta chain comes out of a study of T cells in Graves' hyperthyroidism and ophthalmopathy. Using RNA transcripts as the source, TCR beta CDR3 regions were amplified. An initial round of RT-PCR targeting the TCR CDR3 relied on the HTBI primer set. TCRdb ran MiXCR on the multiplex PCR reads and lists one entry per CDR3 protein. The table includes around 520,000 distinct CDR3 sequences, around 15% detected once. Points on this clonotype: The antigen is unknown.

Stable hyperthyroidism: no ophthalmopathy progression over 18 months of follow-up. V lost 0 bases, J lost 1 base, and 17 bases lay in between. The CDR3 has 18 residues. Per germline, CDR1 MNHEY and CDR2 SVGEGT. General study results and limits: Most expanded thyroid clonotypes above 0.001 recurred in blood.

Material: blood. The gene calls are TRBV6-2 or TRBV6-3 and TRBJ2-3, with a weak D call TRBD1 (6 bases). The sequence was collected from a woman aged 40 to 50 with Graves' hyperthyroidism. The DNA for the CDR3 is TGTGCCAGCAGTTACTCGAGTAGTCAGGGGCCTGGCACAGATACGCAGTATTTT. It is translated as CASSYSSSQGPGTDTQYF.